Below, one T cell receptor (beta chain) is given with its context. As yet, its antigen is unknown. The data originate from a study of cytomegalovirus exposure and HLA in healthy donors. The wider study: Around 200 million T cells yielded 100 million to 130 million unique TCR beta sequences, as an earlier analysis found. Study conclusions and caveats: Later, an analysis found that common viral pathogens appeared to be linked with several of the most significant clusters. According to the study, around 150 TCR beta chains were cytomegalovirus-associated.

This CDR3 is 15 amino acids long. V lost 5 bases, J lost 0 bases, and 10 bases lay in between. CDR1 and CDR2 (germline): SGHTA, FQGNSA. With 60 Vbeta and 13 Jbeta primers, the PCR was carried out. Original analysis: A later analysis counted about 80 million unique TCR beta chains, 9.5 million to 12 million shared. Sequenced by immunoSEQ multiplex PCR; TCRdb stores in-frame clones only, minus some. D and trimming were read from the DNA, whereas the V and J calls and clone size are those reported in that table. The sample has over 25,000 clones, and its top ten clones hold roughly 0.7%. The chain recombines TRBV7-2 with TRBJ2-2, with D tentatively TRBD1 (6 bases). The clonotype was recovered from a man between 25 and 39 years old in good health and CMV-seronegative. The sample comprised PBMCs. For the CDR3, the DNA is TGTGCCAGCAGCCCAGGGACAACGAACACCGGGGAGCTGTTTTTT. Translated, it gives CASSPGTTNTGELFF.